The entry that follows covers one TCR beta chain sequence. Its specificity is unknown. The source of the sample is a study of cytomegalovirus exposure and HLA in healthy donors. It was with 60 Vbeta and 13 Jbeta primers that the PCR ran. The protocol was immunoSEQ multiplex PCR, while the TCRdb copy is restricted to in-frame clones and leaves out a portion. The repertoire has over 150,000 clones, 77% of them found once; the top ten carry 2% to 3%. Study-level points and caveats: Three chains tied to CMV proved CMV antigen-specific in vitro.

This clonotype originated in a woman between 40 and 55 years old in good health and CMV-seropositive. Specimen: PBMCs.

CDR3 sequence: CASSLQERDTQYF. In DNA form, the CDR3 reads TGTGCCAGCAGTCTCCAGGAAAGAGATACGCAGTATTTT. The V call is TRBV6-4, the J call TRBJ2-3, with D uncertain. V lost 5 bases to trimming and J lost 5 bases, with 11 bases between them. This CDR3 is built from 13 residues. Germline V gene lookup returns CDR1 MRHNA and CDR2 SNTAGT.